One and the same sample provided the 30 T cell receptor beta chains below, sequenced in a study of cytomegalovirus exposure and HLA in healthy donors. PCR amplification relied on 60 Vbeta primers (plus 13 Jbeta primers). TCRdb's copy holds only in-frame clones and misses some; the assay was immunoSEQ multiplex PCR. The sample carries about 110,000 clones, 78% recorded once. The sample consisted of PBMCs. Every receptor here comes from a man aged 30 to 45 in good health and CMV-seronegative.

The DNA for the CDR3 is TGTGCCAGCAGCTTAACCTTTCGGCTAGCGGGGGGAAAACACAATGAGCAGTTCTTC. It is translated as CASSLTFRLAGGKHNEQFF. This chain uses TRBV11-3 with TRBJ2-1; 11 bases line up with TRBD2. With V trimmed by 2 bases and J by 5 bases, 14 bases remained unmatched. CDR3 length equals 19 residues. Germline loops: CDR1 SGHNT, CDR2 YENEEA.

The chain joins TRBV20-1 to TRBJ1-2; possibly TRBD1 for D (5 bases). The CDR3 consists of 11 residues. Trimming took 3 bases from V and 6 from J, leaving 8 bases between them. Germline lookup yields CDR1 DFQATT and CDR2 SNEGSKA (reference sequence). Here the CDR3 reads CSASSRDGYTF. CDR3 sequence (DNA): TGCAGTGCTAGTTCCAGGGATGGCTACACCTTC.

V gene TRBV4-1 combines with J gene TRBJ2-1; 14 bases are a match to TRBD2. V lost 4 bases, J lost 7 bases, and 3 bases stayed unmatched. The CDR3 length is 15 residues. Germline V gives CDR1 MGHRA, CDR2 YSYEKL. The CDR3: CASSLGLAGGNEQFF. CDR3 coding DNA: TGCGCCAGCAGCCTCGGACTAGCGGGGGGAAATGAGCAGTTCTTC.

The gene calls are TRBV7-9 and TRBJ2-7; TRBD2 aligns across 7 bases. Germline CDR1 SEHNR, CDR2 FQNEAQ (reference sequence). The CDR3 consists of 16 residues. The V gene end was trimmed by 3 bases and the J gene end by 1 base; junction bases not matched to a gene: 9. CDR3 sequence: CASSLGTIFPSYEQYF. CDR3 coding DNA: TGTGCCAGCAGCTTGGGGACTATTTTTCCTTCCTACGAGCAGTACTTC. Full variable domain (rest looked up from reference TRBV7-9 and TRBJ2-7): DTGVSQNPRHKITKRGQNVTFRCDPISEHNRLYWYRQTLGQGPEFLTYFQNEAQLEKSRLLSDRFSAERPKGSFSTLEIQRTEQGDSAMYLCASSLGTIFPSYEQYFGPGTRLTVT.

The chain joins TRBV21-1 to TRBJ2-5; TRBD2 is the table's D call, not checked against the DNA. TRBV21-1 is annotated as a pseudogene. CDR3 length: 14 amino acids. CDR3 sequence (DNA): TGTGCCAGCAGCGTGGGACTAGCAGGTGGGACCCAGTACTTC. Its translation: CASSVGLAGGTQYF.

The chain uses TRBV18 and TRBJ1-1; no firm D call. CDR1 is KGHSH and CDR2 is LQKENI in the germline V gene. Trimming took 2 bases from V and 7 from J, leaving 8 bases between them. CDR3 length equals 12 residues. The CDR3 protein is CASSPIGVEAFF. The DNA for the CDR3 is TGTGCCAGCTCACCAATCGGGGTTGAAGCTTTCTTT.

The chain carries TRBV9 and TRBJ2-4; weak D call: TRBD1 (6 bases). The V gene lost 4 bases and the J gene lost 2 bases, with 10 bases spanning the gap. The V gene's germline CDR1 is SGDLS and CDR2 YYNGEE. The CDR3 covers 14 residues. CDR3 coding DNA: TGTGCCAGCAGCCCCCAGGGGACCAAAAACATTCAGTACTTC. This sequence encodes CASSPQGTKNIQYF.

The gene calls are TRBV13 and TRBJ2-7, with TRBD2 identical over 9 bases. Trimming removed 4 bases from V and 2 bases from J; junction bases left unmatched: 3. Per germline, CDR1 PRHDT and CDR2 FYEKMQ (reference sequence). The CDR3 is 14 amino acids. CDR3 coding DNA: TGTGCCAGCAGCTCTAGCGGGATCACCTACGAGCAGTACTTC. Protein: CASSSSGITYEQYF.

The CDR3 DNA is TGCGCCAGCAGCTTGGAACAGGGGACTGAGCAGTTCTTC. It yields the protein CASSLEQGTEQFF. The gene calls are TRBV5-1 and TRBJ2-1, with 7 bases matching TRBD1. Germline V gene lookup returns CDR1 SGHRS and CDR2 YFSETQ. This CDR3 has 13 amino acids. Trimming cost V 0 bases and J 9 bases; bases outside gene matches: 3.

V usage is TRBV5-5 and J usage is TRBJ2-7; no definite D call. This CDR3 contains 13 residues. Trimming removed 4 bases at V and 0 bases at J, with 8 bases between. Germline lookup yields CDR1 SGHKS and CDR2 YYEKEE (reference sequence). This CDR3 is CASSPAGSYEQYF. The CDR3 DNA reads TGTGCCAGCAGCCCCGCAGGCTCCTACGAGCAGTACTTC. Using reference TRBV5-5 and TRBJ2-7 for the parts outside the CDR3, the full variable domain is DAGVTQSPTHLIKTRGQQVTLRCSPISGHKSVSWYQQVLGQGPQFIFQYYEKEERGRGNFPDRFSARQFPNYSSELNVNALLLGDSALYLCASSPAGSYEQYFGPGTRLTVT.

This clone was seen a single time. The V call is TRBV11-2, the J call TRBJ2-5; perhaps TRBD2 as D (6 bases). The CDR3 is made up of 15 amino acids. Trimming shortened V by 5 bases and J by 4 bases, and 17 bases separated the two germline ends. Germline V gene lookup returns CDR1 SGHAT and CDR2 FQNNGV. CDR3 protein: CASSLIAVAVETQYF. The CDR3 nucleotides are TGTGCCAGCAGCCTTATCGCAGTAGCGGTAGAGACCCAGTACTTC.

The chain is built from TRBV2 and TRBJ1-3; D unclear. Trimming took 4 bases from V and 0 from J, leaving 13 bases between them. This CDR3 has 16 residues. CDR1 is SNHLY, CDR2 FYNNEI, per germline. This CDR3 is CASSVRQASSGNTIYF. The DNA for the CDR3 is TGTGCCAGCAGTGTGCGTCAGGCGTCCTCTGGAAACACCATATATTTT.

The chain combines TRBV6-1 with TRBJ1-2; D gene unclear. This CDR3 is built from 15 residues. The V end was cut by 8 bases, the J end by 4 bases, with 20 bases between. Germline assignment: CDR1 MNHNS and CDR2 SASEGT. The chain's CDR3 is CASLPDPTRGYGYTF. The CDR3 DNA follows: TGTGCCAGCCTCCCTGACCCGACCCGGGGCTATGGCTACACCTTC.

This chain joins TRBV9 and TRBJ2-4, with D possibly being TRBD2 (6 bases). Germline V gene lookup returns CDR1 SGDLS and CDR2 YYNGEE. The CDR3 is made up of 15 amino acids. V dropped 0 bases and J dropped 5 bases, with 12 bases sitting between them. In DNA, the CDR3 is TGTGCCAGCAGCGTAGTTGGAGGGAGCCAAAACATTCAGTACTTC. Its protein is CASSVVGGSQNIQYF.

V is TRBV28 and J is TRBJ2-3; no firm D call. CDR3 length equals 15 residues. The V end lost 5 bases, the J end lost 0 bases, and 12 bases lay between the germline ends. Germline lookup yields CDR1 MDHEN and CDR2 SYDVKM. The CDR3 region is CASSLARSSTDTQYF. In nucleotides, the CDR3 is TGTGCCAGCAGTCTCGCGCGGTCTAGCACAGATACGCAGTATTTT.

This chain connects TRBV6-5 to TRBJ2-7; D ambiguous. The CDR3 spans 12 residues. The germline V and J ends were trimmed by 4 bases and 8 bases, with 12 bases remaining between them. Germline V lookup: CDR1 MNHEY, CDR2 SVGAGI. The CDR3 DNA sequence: TGTGCCAGCAGTTCCGGGTCCCGCAAGCAGTACTTC. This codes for CASSSGSRKQYF.

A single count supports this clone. The CDR3, as DNA: TGCGCCAGCAGCTCGACAGGGGGTCAGGAGACCCAGTACTTC. Translating gives CASSSTGGQETQYF. V is TRBV10-2 and J is TRBJ2-5, with 9 bases lining up with TRBD1. Trimming took 6 bases from V and 5 from J; bases not matched to a gene: 7. The CDR3 totals 14 residues. Germline CDR1 reads WSHSY; CDR2 reads SAAADI.

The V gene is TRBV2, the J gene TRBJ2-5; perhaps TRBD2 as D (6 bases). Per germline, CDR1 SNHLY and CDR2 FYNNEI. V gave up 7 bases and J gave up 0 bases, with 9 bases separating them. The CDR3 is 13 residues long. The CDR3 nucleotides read TGTGCCAGCACCCGGGACTACCAAGAGACCCAGTACTTC. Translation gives CASTRDYQETQYF.

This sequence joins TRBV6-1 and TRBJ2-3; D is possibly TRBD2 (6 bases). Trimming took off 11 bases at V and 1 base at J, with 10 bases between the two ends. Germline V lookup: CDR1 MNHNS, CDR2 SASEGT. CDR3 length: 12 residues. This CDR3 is CAAGPGTDTQYF. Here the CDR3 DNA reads TGTGCCGCGGGACCGGGCACAGATACGCAGTATTTT.

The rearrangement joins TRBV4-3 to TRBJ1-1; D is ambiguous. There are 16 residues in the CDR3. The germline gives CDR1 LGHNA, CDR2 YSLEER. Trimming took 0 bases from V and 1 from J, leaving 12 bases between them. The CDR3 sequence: CASSQDLQTGNTEAFF. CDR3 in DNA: TGCGCCAGCAGCCAAGATCTTCAGACGGGGAACACTGAAGCTTTCTTT.

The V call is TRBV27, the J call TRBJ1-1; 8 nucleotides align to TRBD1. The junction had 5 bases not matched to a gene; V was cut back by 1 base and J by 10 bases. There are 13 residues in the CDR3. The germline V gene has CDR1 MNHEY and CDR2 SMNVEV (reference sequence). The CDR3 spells CASSLLDRARAFF. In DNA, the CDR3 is TGTGCCAGCAGTTTATTGGACAGGGCGCGAGCTTTCTTT.

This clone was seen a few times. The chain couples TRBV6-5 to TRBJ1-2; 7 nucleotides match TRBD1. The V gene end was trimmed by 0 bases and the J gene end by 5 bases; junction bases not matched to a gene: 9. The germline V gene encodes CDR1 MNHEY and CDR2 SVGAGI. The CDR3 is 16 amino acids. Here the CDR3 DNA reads TGTGCCAGCAGTTACTCCTTTCGCACAGGGGTTTATGGCTACACCTTC. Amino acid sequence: CASSYSFRTGVYGYTF.

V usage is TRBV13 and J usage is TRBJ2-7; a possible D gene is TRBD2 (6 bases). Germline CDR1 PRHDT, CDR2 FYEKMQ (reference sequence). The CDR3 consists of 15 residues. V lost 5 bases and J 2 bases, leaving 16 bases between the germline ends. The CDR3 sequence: CASSQAGGSAYEQYF. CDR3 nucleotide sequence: TGTGCCAGCAGCCAGGCCGGGGGATCAGCCTACGAGCAGTACTTC.

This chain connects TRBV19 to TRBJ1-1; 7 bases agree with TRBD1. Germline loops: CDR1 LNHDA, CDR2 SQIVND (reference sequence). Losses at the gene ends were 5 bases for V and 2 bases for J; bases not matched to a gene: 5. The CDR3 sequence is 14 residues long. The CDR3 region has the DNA TGTGCCAGTAGTCTCCCAGGGGGAAACACTGAAGCTTTCTTT. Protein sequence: CASSLPGGNTEAFF.

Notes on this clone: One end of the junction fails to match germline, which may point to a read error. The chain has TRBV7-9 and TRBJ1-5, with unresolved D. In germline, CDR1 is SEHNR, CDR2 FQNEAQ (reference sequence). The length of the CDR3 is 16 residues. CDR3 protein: CASSLIAGTSDQPQHF. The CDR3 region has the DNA TGTGCCAGCAGCTTAATTGCTGGAACTAGCGATCAGCCCCAGCATTTT.

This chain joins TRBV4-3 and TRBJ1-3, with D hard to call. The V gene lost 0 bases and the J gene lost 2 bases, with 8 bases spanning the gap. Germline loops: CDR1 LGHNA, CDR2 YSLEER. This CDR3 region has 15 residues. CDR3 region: CASSQDPGAGNTIYF. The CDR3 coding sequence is TGCGCCAGCAGCCAAGATCCCGGGGCTGGAAACACCATATATTTT.

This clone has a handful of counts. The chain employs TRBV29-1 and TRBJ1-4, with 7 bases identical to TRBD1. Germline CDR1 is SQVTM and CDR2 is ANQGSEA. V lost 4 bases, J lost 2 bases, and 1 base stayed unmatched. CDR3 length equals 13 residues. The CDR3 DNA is TGCAGCGTTGGGACAGGTACTAATGAAAAACTGTTTTTT. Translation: CSVGTGTNEKLFF.

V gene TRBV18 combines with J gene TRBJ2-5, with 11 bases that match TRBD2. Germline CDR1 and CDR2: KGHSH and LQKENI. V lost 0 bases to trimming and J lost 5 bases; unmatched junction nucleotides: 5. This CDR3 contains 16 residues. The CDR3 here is CASSPPVAGGLETQYF. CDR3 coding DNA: TGTGCCAGCTCACCACCGGTAGCGGGGGGGCTTGAGACCCAGTACTTC.

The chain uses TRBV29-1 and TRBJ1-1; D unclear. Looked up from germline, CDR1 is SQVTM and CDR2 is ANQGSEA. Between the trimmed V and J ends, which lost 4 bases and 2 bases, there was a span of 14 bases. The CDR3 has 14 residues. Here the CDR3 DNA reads TGCAGCGTTGGTTCAAGTCTAGGTAACACTGAAGCTTTCTTT. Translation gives CSVGSSLGNTEAFF.

CDR3 nucleotides: TGTGCCAGCAGCCCTCGGACAGGTCGACTGGCCTATGGCTACACCTTC. It translates to CASSPRTGRLAYGYTF. V is TRBV9 and J is TRBJ1-2; 7 bases are shared with TRBD1. V dropped 4 bases and J dropped 4; count of bases not matched to a gene: 13. The CDR3 is 16 residues long. CDR1 and CDR2 (germline): SGDLS, YYNGEE.